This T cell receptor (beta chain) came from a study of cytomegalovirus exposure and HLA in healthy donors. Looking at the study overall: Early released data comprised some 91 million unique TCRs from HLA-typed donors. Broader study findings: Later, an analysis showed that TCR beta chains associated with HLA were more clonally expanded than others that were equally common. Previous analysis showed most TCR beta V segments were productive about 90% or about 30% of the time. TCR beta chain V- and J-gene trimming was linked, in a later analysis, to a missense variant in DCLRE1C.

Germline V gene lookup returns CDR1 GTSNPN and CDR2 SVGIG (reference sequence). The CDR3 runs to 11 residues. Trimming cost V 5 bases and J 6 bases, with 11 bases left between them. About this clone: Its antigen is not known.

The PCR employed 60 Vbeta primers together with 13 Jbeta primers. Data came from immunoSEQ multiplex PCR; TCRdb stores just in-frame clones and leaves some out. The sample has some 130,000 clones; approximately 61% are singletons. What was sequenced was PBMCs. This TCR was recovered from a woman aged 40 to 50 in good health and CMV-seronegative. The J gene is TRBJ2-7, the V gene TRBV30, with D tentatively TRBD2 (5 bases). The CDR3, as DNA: TGTGCCTGGGGCAGAGGGTTCGAGCAGTACTTC. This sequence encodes CAWGRGFEQYF.